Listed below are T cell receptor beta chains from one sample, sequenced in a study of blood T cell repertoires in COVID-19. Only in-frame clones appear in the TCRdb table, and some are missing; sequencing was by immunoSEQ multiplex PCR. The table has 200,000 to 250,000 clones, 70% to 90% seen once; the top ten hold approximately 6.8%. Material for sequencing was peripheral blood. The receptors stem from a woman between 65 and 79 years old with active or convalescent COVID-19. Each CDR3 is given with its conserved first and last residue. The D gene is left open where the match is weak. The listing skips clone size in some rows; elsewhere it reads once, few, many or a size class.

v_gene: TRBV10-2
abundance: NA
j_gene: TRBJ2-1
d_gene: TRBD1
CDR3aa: CASSEKLWDRGRNEQFF
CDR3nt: TGCGCCAGCAGTGAGAAACTGTGGGACAGGGGTCGTAATGAGCAGTTCTTC

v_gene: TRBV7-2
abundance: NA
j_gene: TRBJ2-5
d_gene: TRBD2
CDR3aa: CASSLGLAGGQETQYF
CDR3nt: TGTGCCAGCAGCTTGGGGTTAGCGGGGGGTCAAGAGACCCAGTACTTC

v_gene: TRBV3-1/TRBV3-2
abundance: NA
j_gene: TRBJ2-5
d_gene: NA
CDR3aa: CASSPQQETQYF
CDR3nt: TGTGCCAGCAGCCCGCAGCAAGAGACCCAGTACTTC

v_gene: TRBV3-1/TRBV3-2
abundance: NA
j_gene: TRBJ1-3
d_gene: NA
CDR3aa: CASSLRVAGNTIYF
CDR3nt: TGTGCCAGCAGCCTCCGGGTAGCTGGAAACACCATATATTTT

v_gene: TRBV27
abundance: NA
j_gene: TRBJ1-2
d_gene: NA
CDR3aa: CASSNVFQGILLRGYTF
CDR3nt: TGTGCCAGCAGTAACGTTTTTCAGGGTATCCTCCTCCGCGGCTACACCTTC

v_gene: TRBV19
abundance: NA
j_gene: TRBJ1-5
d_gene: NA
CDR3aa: CASNQANSNQPQHF
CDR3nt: TGTGCCAGTAACCAGGCCAATAGCAATCAGCCCCAGCATTTT

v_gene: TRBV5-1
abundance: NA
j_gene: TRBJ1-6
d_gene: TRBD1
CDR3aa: CASSPGQGANSPLHF
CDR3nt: TGCGCCAGCAGCCCAGGACAGGGGGCTAATTCACCCCTCCACTTT

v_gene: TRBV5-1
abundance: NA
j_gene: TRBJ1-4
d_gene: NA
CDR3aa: CASSLSPLGASNEKLFF
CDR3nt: TGCGCCAGCAGCCTAAGTCCGCTGGGGGCCTCCAATGAAAAACTGTTTTTT

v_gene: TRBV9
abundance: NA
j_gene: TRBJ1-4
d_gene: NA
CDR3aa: CASSVGQALGQAELFF
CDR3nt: TGTGCCAGCAGCGTGGGACAAGCTTTAGGACAAGCGGAACTGTTTTTT

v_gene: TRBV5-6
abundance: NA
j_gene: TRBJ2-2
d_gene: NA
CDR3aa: CASRETGGRYTGELFF
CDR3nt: TGTGCCAGCAGAGAAACCGGAGGGAGGTACACCGGGGAGCTGTTTTTT

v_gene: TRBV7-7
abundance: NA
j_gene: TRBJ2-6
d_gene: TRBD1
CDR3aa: CASSPQRTGYSGANVLTF
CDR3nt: TGTGCCAGCAGCCCACAACGGACAGGCTACTCTGGGGCCAACGTCCTGACTTTC

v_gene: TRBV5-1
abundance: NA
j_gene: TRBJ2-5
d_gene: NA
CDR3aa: CASSLAGILQETQYF
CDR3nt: TGCGCCAGCAGCTTGGCCGGTATTTTACAAGAGACCCAGTACTTC

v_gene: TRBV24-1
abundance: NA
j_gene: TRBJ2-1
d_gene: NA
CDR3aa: CATSSDNWPGDEQFF
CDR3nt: TGTGCCACCAGTTCGGACAACTGGCCCGGAGATGAGCAGTTCTTC

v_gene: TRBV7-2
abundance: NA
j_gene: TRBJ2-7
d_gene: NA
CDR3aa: CASSLVPRYEQYF
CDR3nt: TGTGCCAGCAGCTTAGTCCCTCGCTACGAGCAGTACTTC

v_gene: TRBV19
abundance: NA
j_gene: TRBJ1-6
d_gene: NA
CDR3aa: CASTVMGGASPLHF
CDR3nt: TGTGCCAGTACCGTTATGGGGGGGGCTTCACCCCTCCACTTT

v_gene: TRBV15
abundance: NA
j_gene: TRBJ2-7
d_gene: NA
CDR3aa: CATSRDRQGLSYEQYF
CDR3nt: TGTGCCACCAGCAGAGATAGGCAGGGACTTTCCTACGAGCAGTACTTC

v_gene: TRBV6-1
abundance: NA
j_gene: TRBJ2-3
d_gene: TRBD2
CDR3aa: CASSGTLAGGLGTQYF
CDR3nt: TGTGCCAGCAGTGGGACCCTAGCGGGGGGGCTTGGTACGCAGTATTTT

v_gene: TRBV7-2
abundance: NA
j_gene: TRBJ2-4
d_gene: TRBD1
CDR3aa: CASSLGQGAGIQYF
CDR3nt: TGTGCCAGCAGCTTAGGGCAGGGGGCAGGCATTCAGTACTTC

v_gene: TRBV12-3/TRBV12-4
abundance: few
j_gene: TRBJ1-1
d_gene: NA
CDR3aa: CASRSPGNEAFF
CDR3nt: TGTGCCAGCAGATCCCCCGGGAATGAAGCTTTCTTT

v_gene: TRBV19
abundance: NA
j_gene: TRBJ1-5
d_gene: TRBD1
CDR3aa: CASSNVRTGNNQPQHF
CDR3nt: TGTGCCAGTAGTAACGTGAGGACAGGAAACAATCAGCCCCAGCATTTT

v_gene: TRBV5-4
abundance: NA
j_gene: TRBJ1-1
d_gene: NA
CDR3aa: CASSSWQTEAFF
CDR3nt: TGTGCCAGCAGCTCCTGGCAAACTGAAGCTTTCTTT

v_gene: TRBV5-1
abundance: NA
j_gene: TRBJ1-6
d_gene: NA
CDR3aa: CASSPYKMNSLSPDSPLHF
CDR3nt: TGCGCCAGCAGCCCGTACAAGATGAACAGTCTCAGCCCAGATTCACCCCTCCACTTT

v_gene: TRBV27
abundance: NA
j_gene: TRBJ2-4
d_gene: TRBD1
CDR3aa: CASSPYGTGKNIQYF
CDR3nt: TGTGCCAGCAGTCCCTACGGGACAGGGAAAAACATTCAGTACTTC

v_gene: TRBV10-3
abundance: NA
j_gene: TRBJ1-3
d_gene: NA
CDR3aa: CAISSAGDGRNTIYF
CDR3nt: TGTGCCATCAGTTCGGCAGGGGATGGTAGGAACACCATATATTTT

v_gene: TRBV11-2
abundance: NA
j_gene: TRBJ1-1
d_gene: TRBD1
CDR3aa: CASSFAGGSSTEAFF
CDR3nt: TGTGCCAGCAGCTTTGCAGGGGGTTCGAGCACTGAAGCTTTCTTT

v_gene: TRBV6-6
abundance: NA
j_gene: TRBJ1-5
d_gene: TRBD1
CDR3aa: CASSSQQGRNQPQHF
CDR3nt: TGTGCCAGCAGTTCACAACAGGGGCGGAATCAGCCCCAGCATTTT

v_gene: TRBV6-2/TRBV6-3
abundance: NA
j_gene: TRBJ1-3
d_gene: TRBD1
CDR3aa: CASSDNHRTGRSGNTIYF
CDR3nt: TGTGCCAGCAGTGACAATCACCGGACAGGCCGCTCTGGAAACACCATATATTTT

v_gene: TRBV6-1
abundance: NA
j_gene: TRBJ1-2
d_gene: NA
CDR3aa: CASSEATGQNYGYTF
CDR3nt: TGTGCCAGCAGTGAAGCGACAGGTCAGAACTATGGCTACACCTTC

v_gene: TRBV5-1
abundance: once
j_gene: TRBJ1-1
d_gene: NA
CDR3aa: CASSPQPRSGGGTEAFF
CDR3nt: TGCGCCAGCAGCCCCCAACCTCGGTCGGGGGGGGGCACTGAAGCTTTCTTT

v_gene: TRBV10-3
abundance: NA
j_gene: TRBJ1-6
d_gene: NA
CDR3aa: CAIGVDSPLHF
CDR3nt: TGTGCCATCGGAGTGGATTCACCCCTCCACTTT

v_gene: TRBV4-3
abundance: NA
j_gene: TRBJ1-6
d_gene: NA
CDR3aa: CASSQDQGLASPLHF
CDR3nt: TGCGCCAGCAGCCAAGATCAAGGGCTAGCTTCACCCCTCCACTTT

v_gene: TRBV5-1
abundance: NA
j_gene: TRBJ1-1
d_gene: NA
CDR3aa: CASSFRPAGVNTEAFF
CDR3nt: TGCGCCAGCAGCTTCCGCCCAGCCGGGGTCAACACTGAAGCTTTCTTT

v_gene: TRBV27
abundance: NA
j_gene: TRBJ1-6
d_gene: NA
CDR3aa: CASSLFSRGHSNSPLHF
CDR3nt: TGTGCCAGCAGTTTATTTTCCCGAGGACACAGTAATTCACCCCTCCACTTT

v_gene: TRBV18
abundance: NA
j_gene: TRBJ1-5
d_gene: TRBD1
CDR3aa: CASSPPGQGTFQPQHF
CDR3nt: TGTGCCAGCTCACCGCCGGGACAGGGAACTTTTCAGCCCCAGCATTTT

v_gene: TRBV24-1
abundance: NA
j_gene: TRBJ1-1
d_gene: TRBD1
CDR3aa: CATRQSGGSNTEAFF
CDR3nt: TGTGCCACCAGACAGTCAGGGGGCTCGAACACTGAAGCTTTCTTT

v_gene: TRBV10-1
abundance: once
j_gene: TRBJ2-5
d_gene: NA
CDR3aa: CASSRGSGGETQYF
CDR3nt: TGCGCCAGCAGTCGGGGATCTGGGGGGGAGACCCAGTACTTC

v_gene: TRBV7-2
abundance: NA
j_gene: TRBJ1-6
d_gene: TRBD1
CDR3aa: CASSSVVTGDNSPLHF
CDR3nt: TGTGCCAGCAGCTCAGTGGTGACAGGGGACAATTCACCCCTCCACTTT